This T cell receptor (beta chain) comes out of a study of blood T cell repertoires in COVID-19. This CDR3 contains 14 residues. V gave up 5 bases and J gave up 4 bases, with 11 bases separating them. In germline, CDR1 is SEHNR, CDR2 FQNEAQ (reference sequence). Authors' analysis steps: Scientists estimated how many nucleated cells there were by amplifying reference gene primers. This table comes from immunoSEQ multiplex PCR, and its TCRdb copy is limited to in-frame clones, with some not included. That table is the source of V, J and clone size, and D and trimming were worked out from the DNA. Here the sample spans 150,000 or so clones, about 80% being singletons.

This rearrangement joins TRBV7-9 to TRBJ1-4, with a tentative D call TRBD1 (6 bases). Sequenced sample: peripheral blood. The receptor was derived from a woman aged 55 to 70 with acute or convalescent COVID-19. CDR3 sequence: CASSPTGNNEKLFF. Written as DNA, the CDR3 is TGTGCCAGCAGCCCTACAGGGAATAATGAAAAACTGTTTTTT.